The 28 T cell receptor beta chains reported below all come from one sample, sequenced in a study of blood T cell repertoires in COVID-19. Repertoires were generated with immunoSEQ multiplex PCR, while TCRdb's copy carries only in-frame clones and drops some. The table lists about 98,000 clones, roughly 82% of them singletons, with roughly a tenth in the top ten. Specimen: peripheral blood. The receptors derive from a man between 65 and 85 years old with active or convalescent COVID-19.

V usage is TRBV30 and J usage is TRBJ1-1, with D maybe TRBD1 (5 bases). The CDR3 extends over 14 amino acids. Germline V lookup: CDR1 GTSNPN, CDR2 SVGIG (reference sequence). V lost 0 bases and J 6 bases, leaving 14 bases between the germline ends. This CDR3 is CAWSVSGGGAEAFF. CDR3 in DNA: TGTGCCTGGAGTGTAAGCGGGGGGGGAGCTGAAGCTTTCTTT.

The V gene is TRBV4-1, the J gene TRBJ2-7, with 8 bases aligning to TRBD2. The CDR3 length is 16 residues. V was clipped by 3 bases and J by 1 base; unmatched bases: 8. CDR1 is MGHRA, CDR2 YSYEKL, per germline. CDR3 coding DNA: TGCGCCAGCAGCCACGGGGGACTAGAACTTTCCTACGAGCAGTACTTC. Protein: CASSHGGLELSYEQYF.

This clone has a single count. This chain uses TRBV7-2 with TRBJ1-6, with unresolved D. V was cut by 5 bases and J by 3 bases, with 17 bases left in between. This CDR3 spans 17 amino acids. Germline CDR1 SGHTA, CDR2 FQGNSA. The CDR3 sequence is CASSLPTVALYNSPLHF. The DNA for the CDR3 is TGTGCCAGCAGCCTCCCGACGGTAGCCCTCTATAATTCACCCCTCCACTTT.

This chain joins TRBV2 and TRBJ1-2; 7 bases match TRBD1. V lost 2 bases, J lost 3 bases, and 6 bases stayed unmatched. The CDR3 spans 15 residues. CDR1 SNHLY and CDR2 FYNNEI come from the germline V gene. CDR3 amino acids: CASSEYRGADYGYTF. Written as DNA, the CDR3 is TGTGCCAGCAGTGAATACAGGGGAGCAGACTATGGCTACACCTTC. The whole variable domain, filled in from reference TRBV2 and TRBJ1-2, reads EPEVTQTPSHQVTQMGQEVILRCVPISNHLYFYWYRQILGQKVEFLVSFYNNEISEKSEIFDDQFSVERPDGSNFTLKIRSTKLEDSAMYFCASSEYRGADYGYTFGSGTRLTVV.

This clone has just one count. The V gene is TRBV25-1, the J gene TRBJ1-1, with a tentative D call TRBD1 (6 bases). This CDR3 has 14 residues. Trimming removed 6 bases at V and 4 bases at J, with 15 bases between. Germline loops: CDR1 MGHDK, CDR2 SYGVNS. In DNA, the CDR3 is TGTGCCAGCAGACACACAGGGTCGATCACTGAAGCTTTCTTT. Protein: CASRHTGSITEAFF. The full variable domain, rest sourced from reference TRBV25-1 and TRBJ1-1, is EADIYQTPRYLVIGTGKKITLECSQTMGHDKMYWYQQDPGMELHLIHYSYGVNSTEKGDLSSESTVSRIRTEHFPLTLESARPSHTSQYLCASRHTGSITEAFFGQGTRLTVV.

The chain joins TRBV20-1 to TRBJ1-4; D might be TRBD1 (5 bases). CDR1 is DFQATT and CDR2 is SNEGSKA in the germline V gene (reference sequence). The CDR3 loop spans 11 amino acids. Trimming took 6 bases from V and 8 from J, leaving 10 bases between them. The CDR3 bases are TGCAGTGCACTGAAGGGGGAAAAACTGTTTTTT. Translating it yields CSALKGEKLFF.

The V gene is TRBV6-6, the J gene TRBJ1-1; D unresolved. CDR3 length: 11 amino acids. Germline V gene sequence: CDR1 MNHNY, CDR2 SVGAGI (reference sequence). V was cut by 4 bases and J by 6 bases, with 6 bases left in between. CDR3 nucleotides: TGTGCCAGCAGTTTGACACCTGAAGCTTTCTTT. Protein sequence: CASSLTPEAFF.

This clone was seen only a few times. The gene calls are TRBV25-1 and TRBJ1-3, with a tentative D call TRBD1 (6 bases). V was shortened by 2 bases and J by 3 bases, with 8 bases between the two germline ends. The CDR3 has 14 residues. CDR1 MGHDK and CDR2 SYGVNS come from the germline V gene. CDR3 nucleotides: TGTGCCAGCAGTGAAACAGGGTATGGAAACACCATATATTTT. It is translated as CASSETGYGNTIYF.

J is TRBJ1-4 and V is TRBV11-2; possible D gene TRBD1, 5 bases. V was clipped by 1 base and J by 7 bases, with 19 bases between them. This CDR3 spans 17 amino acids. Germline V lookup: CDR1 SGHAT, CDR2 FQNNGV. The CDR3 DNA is TGTGCCAGCAGCTTAGGAAGACTAGACAGTGGGGGTGAAAAACTGTTTTTT. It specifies CASSLGRLDSGGEKLFF. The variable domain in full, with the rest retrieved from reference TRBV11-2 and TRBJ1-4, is EAGVAQSPRYKIIEKRQSVAFWCNPISGHATLYWYQQILGQGPKLLIQFQNNGVVDDSQLPKDRFSAERLKGVDSTLKIQPAKLEDSAVYLCASSLGRLDSGGEKLFFGSGTQLSVL.

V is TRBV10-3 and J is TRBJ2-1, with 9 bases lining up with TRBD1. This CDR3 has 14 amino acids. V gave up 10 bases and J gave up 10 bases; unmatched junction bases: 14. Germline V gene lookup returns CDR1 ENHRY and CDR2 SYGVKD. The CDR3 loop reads CATLPGQGVEEQFF. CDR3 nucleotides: TGTGCCACTTTGCCGGGACAGGGTGTAGAGGAGCAGTTCTTC.

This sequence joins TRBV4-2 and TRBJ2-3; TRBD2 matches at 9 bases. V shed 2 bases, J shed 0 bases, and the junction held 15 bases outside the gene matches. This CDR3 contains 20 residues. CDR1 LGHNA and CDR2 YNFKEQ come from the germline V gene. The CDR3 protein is CASSQKPFTASGESTDTQYF. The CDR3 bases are TGTGCCAGCAGCCAAAAACCCTTCACTGCTAGCGGGGAGAGCACAGATACGCAGTATTTT.

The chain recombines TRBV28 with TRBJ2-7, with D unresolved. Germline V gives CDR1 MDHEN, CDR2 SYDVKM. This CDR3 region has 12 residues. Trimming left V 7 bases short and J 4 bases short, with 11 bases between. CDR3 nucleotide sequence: TGTGCCAGCACCAACTACGGGTACGAGCAGTACTTC. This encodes CASTNYGYEQYF.

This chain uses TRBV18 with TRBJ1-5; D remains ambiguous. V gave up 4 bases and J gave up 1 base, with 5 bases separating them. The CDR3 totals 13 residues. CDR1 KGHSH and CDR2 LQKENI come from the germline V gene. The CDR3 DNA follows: TGTGCCAGCTCACTAATGAGCAATCAGCCCCAGCATTTT. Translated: CASSLMSNQPQHF.

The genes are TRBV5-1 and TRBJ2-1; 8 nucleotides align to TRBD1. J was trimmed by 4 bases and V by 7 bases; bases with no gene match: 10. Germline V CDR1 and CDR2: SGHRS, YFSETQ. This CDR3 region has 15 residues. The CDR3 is CASSTRGPEYNEQFF. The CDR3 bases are TGCGCCAGCTCAACCAGGGGGCCGGAATACAATGAGCAGTTCTTC. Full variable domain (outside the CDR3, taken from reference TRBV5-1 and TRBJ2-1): KAGVTQTPRYLIKTRGQQVTLSCSPISGHRSVSWYQQTPGQGLQFLFEYFSETQRNKGNFPGRFSGRQFSNSRSEMNVSTLELGDSALYLCASSTRGPEYNEQFFGPGTRLTVL.

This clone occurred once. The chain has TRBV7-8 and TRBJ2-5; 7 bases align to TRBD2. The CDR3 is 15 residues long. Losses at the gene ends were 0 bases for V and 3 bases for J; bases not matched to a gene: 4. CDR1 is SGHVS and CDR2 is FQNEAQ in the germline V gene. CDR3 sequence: CASSLAAGRKETQYF. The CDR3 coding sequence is TGTGCCAGCAGCTTAGCAGCGGGGAGGAAAGAGACCCAGTACTTC.

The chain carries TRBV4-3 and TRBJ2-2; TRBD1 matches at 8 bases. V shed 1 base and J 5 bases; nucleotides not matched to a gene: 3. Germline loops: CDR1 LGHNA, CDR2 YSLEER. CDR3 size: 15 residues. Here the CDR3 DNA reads TGCGCCAGCAGCCAAGTAAACAGGGGGACCGGGGAGCTGTTTTTT. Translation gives CASSQVNRGTGELFF.

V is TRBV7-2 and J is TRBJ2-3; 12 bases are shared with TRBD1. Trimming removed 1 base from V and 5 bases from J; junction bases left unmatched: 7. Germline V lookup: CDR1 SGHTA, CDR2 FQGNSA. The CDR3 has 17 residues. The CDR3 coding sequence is TGTGCCAGCAGCTTAGTTGGGACAGGGGGCGGCATAGATACGCAGTATTTT. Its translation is CASSLVGTGGGIDTQYF.

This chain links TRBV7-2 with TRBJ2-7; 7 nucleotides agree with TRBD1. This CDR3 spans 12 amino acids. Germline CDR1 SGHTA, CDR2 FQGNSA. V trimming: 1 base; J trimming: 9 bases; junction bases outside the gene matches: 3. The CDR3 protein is CASSLGRTGQYF. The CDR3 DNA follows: TGTGCCAGCAGCTTAGGGAGGACAGGGCAGTACTTC.

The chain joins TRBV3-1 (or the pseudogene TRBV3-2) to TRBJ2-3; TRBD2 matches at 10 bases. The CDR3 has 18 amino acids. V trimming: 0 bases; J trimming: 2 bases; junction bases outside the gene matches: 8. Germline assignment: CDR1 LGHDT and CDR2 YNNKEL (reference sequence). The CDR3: CASSQDKGGLAVTDTQYF. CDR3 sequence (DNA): TGTGCCAGCAGCCAAGATAAAGGAGGACTAGCGGTCACAGATACGCAGTATTTT.

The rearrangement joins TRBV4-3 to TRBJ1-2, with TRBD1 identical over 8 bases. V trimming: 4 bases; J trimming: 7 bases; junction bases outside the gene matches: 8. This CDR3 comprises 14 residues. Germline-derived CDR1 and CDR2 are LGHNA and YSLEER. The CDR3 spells CASSPGPQGVGYTF. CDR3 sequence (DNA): TGCGCCAGCAGCCCTGGGCCACAGGGGGTTGGCTACACCTTC.

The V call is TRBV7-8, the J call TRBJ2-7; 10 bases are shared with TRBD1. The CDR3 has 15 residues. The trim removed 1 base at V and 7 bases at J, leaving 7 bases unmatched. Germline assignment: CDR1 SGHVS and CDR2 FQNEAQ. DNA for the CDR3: TGTGCCAGCAGCTTAGTCCCGGACAGGGGGTTGGAGCAGTACTTC. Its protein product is CASSLVPDRGLEQYF. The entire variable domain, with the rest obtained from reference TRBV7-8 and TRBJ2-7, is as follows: GAGVSQSPRYKVAKRGQDVALRCDPISGHVSLFWYQQALGQGPEFLTYFQNEAQLDKSGLPSDRFFAERPEGSVSTLKIQRTQQEDSAVYLCASSLVPDRGLEQYFGPGTRLTVT.

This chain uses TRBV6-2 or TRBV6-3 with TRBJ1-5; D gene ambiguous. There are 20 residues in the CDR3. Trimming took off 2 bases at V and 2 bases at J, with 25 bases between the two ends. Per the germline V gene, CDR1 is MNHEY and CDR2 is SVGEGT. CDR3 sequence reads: CASSYPGDPATGLRNQPQHF. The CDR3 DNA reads TGTGCCAGCAGTTACCCGGGCGACCCCGCAACGGGATTACGCAATCAGCCCCAGCATTTT.

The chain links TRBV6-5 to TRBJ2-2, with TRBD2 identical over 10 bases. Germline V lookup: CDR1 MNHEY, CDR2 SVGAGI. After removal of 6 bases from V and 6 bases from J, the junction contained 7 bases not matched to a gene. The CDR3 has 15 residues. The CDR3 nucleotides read TGTGCCAGCAGAAACCTAGCGGGGGTGCCCGGGGAGCTGTTTTTT. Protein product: CASRNLAGVPGELFF.

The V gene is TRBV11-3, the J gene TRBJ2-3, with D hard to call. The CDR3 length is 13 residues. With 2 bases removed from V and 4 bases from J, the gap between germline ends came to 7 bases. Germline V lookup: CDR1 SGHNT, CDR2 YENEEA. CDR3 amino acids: CASSLSLADTQYF. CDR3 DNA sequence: TGTGCCAGCAGCTTATCATTAGCAGATACGCAGTATTTT.

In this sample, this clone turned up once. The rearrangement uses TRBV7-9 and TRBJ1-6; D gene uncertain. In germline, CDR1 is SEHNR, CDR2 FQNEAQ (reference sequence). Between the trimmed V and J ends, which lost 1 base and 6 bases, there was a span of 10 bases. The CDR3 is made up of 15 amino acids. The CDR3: CASSLVEGSNSPLHF. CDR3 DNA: TGTGCCAGCAGCTTAGTCGAGGGTAGTAATTCACCCCTCCACTTT.

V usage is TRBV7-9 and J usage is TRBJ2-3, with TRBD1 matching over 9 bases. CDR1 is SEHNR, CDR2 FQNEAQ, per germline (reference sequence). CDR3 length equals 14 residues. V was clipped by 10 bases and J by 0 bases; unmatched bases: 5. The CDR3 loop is CATPGTGSTDTQYF. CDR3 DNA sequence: TGTGCCACCCCGGGGACAGGGAGCACAGATACGCAGTATTTT.

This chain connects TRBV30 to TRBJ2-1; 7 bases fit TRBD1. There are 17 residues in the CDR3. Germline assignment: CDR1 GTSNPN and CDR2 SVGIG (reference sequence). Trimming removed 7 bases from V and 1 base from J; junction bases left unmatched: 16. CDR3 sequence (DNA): TGTGCCTTGAGGGTGAATACCGGACAGGTTTCCTACAATGAGCAGTTCTTC. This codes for CALRVNTGQVSYNEQFF.

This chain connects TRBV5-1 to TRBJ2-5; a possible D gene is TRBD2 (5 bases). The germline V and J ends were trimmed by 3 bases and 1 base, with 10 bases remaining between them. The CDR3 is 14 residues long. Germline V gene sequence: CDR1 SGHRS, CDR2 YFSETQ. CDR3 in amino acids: CASSSDSLQETQYF. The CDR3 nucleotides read TGCGCCAGCAGCTCGGACTCGCTCCAAGAGACCCAGTACTTC.